A single sample is the source of the 18 T cell receptor beta chains below, sequenced in a study of cytomegalovirus exposure and HLA in healthy donors. Amplification used 60 Vbeta primers and 13 Jbeta primers. The method was immunoSEQ multiplex PCR; TCRdb's version includes in-frame clones alone and lacks a portion of them. Of about 60,000 clones listed, 65% to 80% are singletons. The sample consisted of PBMCs. The receptors were gathered from a woman aged 25 to 45 in good health and CMV-seronegative.

The chain couples TRBV27 to TRBJ2-1; TRBD2 matches at 11 bases. The germline gives CDR1 MNHEY, CDR2 SMNVEV (reference sequence). The CDR3 consists of 15 residues. V dropped 6 bases and J dropped 4; count of bases not matched to a gene: 5. This chain's CDR3 is CASSNSGGAYNEQFF. In DNA, the CDR3 is TGTGCCAGCAGCAATAGCGGGGGGGCATACAATGAGCAGTTCTTC.

The J gene is TRBJ1-1, the V gene TRBV7-2; D not certain. V was cut by 4 bases and J by 0 bases, with 9 bases left in between. This CDR3 is 14 amino acids long. The germline V gene encodes CDR1 SGHTA and CDR2 FQGNSA. Here the CDR3 reads CASSSYFLNTEAFF. The CDR3 nucleotides read TGTGCCAGCAGCTCCTACTTTCTGAACACTGAAGCTTTCTTT.

The chain carries TRBV7-2 and TRBJ1-3, with 8 positions matching TRBD1. V gave up 4 bases and J gave up 2 bases; unmatched junction bases: 4. Germline V lookup: CDR1 SGHTA, CDR2 FQGNSA. CDR3 length equals 15 residues. Here the CDR3 DNA reads TGTGCCAGCAGCTCAGGACAGGGTCCTGGAAACACCATATATTTT. This translates into CASSSGQGPGNTIYF. The variable domain in full, with the rest retrieved from reference TRBV7-2 and TRBJ1-3, is GAGVSQSPSNKVTEKGKDVELRCDPISGHTALYWYRQSLGQGLEFLIYFQGNSAPDKSGLPSDRFSAERTGGSVSTLTIQRTQQEDSAVYLCASSSGQGPGNTIYFGEGSWLTVV.

This chain links TRBV7-2 with TRBJ2-1; D is perhaps TRBD1 (6 bases). V lost 4 bases and J lost 10, with 11 bases in between. Per the germline V gene, CDR1 is SGHTA and CDR2 is FQGNSA. The length of the CDR3 is 12 residues. The CDR3 loop is CASSSSGAEQFF. The CDR3, as DNA: TGTGCCAGCAGCTCCTCAGGGGCGGAGCAGTTCTTC.

The chain recombines TRBV5-6 with TRBJ2-1, with D possibly TRBD2 on 5 matching bases. The CDR3 has 13 amino acids. CDR1 SGHDT and CDR2 YYEEEE come from the germline V gene. V lost 1 base, J lost 7 bases, and 9 bases lay in between. CDR3 in amino acids: CASSLRGSNEQFF. The CDR3 region has the DNA TGTGCCAGCAGCTTGCGAGGGAGTAATGAGCAGTTCTTC.

This chain uses TRBV7-8 with TRBJ2-3; 8 bases are shared with TRBD2. Per the germline V gene, CDR1 is SGHVS and CDR2 is FQNEAQ. This CDR3 contains 18 residues. Trimming took 5 bases from V and 6 from J; bases not matched to a gene: 19. The CDR3 nucleotides are TGTGCCAGCAGCCGGACAGCGTCTTGGACTAGCCTCCGTGATACGCAGTATTTT. Its protein is CASSRTASWTSLRDTQYF.

The chain couples TRBV5-1 to TRBJ1-3; a weak D match, TRBD1 (6 bases). Looked up from germline, CDR1 is SGHRS and CDR2 is YFSETQ. There are 15 residues in the CDR3. V was clipped by 4 bases and J by 0 bases, with 11 bases between them. The CDR3 here is CASSRDMSSGNTIYF. DNA for the CDR3: TGCGCCAGCAGCCGGGACATGAGCTCTGGAAACACCATATATTTT.

The chain employs TRBV10-1 and TRBJ1-1; no clear D gene. The V end lost 7 bases, the J end lost 7 bases, and 7 bases lay between the germline ends. Germline V CDR1 and CDR2: WNHNN, SYGVQD (reference sequence). The length of the CDR3 is 10 residues. In DNA, the CDR3 is TGCGCCAGCATGATAGATGAAGCTTTCTTT. Protein sequence: CASMIDEAFF.

This clone has more than one count but fewer than ten. The chain has TRBV5-1 and TRBJ2-3; 10 bases match TRBD2. The CDR3 loop spans 14 amino acids. Trimming removed 7 bases from V and 5 bases from J; junction bases left unmatched: 7. CDR1 is SGHRS and CDR2 is YFSETQ in the germline V gene. The CDR3 DNA reads as TGCGCCAGCTGCCTAGCGGGAGTTAGAGATACGCAGTATTTT. It codes for CASCLAGVRDTQYF.

This clone was picked up a small number of times. This same CDR3 is encoded by further DNA sequences in the sample. This rearrangement joins TRBV9 to TRBJ1-1; D call uncertain. Between the trimmed V and J ends, which lost 0 bases and 0 bases, there was a span of 9 bases. Germline V gives CDR1 SGDLS, CDR2 YYNGEE. This CDR3 contains 15 residues. This CDR3 is CASSVVGAVNTEAFF. DNA of the CDR3: TGTGCCAGCAGCGTAGTTGGCGCGGTGAACACTGAAGCTTTCTTT.

Remarks on this clone: Different DNA sequences within this sample yield the same CDR3. The chain combines TRBV7-9 with TRBJ1-2, with TRBD1 matching over 9 bases. V was pared by 3 bases and J by 0 bases, with 2 bases of the junction left unmatched. This CDR3 has 15 amino acids. The germline gives CDR1 SEHNR, CDR2 FQNEAQ (reference sequence). CDR3 loop: CASSLGQGTNYGYTF. As DNA, the CDR3 is TGTGCCAGCAGCTTGGGACAGGGAACTAACTATGGCTACACCTTC.

This chain links TRBV30 with TRBJ1-1, with TRBD1 identical over 10 bases. The CDR3 extends over 17 amino acids. The germline V gene has CDR1 GTSNPN and CDR2 SVGIG (reference sequence). V shed 3 bases, J shed 0 bases, and the junction held 10 bases outside the gene matches. CDR3 loop: CAWRPHLDRGLNTEAFF. DNA for the CDR3: TGTGCCTGGAGGCCCCATTTGGACAGGGGGTTGAACACTGAAGCTTTCTTT.

The J gene is TRBJ1-6, the V gene TRBV6-5, with D unclear. This CDR3 contains 12 residues. CDR1 is MNHEY and CDR2 is SVGAGI in the germline V gene. V was trimmed by 7 bases and J by 5 bases, leaving 6 bases between them. This CDR3 is CASKRDNSPLHF. The DNA of the CDR3 is TGTGCCAGCAAGAGGGATAATTCACCCCTCCACTTT.

This clone occurred a few times. V is TRBV14 and J is TRBJ2-5; 14 nucleotides match TRBD2. The germline gives CDR1 SGHDN, CDR2 FVKESK. The CDR3 has 18 residues. J gave up 4 bases and V 4 bases, and 11 bases lay outside the gene matches. The CDR3: CASSPYEGLAGVGETQYF. Here the CDR3 DNA reads TGTGCCAGCAGCCCTTACGAGGGACTAGCGGGGGTTGGAGAGACCCAGTACTTC. Full variable domain (missing parts from reference TRBV14 and TRBJ2-5): EAGVTQFPSHSVIEKGQTVTLRCDPISGHDNLYWYRRVMGKEIKFLLHFVKESKQDESGMPNNRFLAERTGGTYSTLKVQPAELEDSGVYFCASSPYEGLAGVGETQYFGPGTRLLVL.

The chain employs TRBV19 and TRBJ1-5, with a possible D match to TRBD1 (6 bases). V dropped 5 bases and J dropped 0 bases, with 14 bases sitting between them. The CDR3 length is 16 residues. Germline lookup yields CDR1 LNHDA and CDR2 SQIVND (reference sequence). The CDR3 DNA reads as TGTGCCAGTAGTCCGAAGGACAGAATTAGCAATCAGCCCCAGCATTTT. Translating it yields CASSPKDRISNQPQHF.

This clone was observed once. The CDR3 nucleotides read TGTGCCAGCAGCTTAGCCCGGGTCAGGGGGTTTACAGATACGCAGTATTTT. It encodes CASSLARVRGFTDTQYF. The V gene is TRBV7-2, the J gene TRBJ2-3; 7 nucleotides match TRBD1. Looked up from germline, CDR1 is SGHTA and CDR2 is FQGNSA. This CDR3 has 17 amino acids. V shed 0 bases and J 3 bases; nucleotides not matched to a gene: 9. Full variable domain (outside the CDR3, taken from reference TRBV7-2 and TRBJ2-3): GAGVSQSPSNKVTEKGKDVELRCDPISGHTALYWYRQSLGQGLEFLIYFQGNSAPDKSGLPSDRFSAERTGGSVSTLTIQRTQQEDSAVYLCASSLARVRGFTDTQYFGPGTRLTVL.

The CDR3 is CASSPGRNTDTQYF. CDR3 nucleotides: TGTGCCAGCAGCCCGGGTCGTAACACAGATACGCAGTATTTT. The genes are TRBV11-2 and TRBJ2-3; D gene unclear. Between the trimmed V and J ends, which lost 5 bases and 2 bases, there was a span of 11 bases. Germline loops: CDR1 SGHAT, CDR2 FQNNGV. This CDR3 has 14 residues.

This chain links TRBV12-5 with TRBJ2-3; possible D gene TRBD2, 6 bases. Germline V gene data show CDR1 as LGHNT and CDR2 as FRNRAP. V shed 5 bases and J shed 4 bases, with 10 bases lying between them. The CDR3 loop spans 13 amino acids. The CDR3 DNA sequence: TGTGCTAGTGGTACCACGGGGGCAGATACGCAGTATTTT. Its translation is CASGTTGADTQYF.